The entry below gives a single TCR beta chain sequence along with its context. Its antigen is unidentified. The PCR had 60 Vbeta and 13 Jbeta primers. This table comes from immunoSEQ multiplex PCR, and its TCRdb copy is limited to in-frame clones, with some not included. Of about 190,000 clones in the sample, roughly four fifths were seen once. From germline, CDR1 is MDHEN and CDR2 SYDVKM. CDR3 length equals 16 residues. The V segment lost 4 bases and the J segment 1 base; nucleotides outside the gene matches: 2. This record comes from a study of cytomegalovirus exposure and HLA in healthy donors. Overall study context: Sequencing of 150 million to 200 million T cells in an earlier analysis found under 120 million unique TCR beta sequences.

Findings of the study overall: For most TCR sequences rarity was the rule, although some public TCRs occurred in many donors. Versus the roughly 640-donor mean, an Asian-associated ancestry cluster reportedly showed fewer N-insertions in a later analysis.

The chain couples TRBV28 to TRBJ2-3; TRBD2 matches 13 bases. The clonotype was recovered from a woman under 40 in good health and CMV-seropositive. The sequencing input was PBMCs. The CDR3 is CASSSGTSGGTDTQYF. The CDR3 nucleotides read TGTGCCAGCAGTTCCGGGACTAGCGGGGGCACAGATACGCAGTATTTT.